One sample yielded the 31 T cell receptor beta chains listed below, sequenced in a study of identical twins. A single record per CDR3 protein comes from TCRdb applying MiXCR to the 5' RACE reads. The sample carries about 470,000 distinct CDR3 sequences, 20% to 25% recorded once. These data were also filed under a second study, of T cells expressing NK-cell markers.

The sequencing sample was made of CD4+ T cells sorted from blood. The receptors derive from a woman aged 18-29 years in good health.

V is TRBV12-3 or TRBV12-4 and J is TRBJ1-5; D possibly corresponds to TRBD1 (5 bases). The ends were cut back, 7 bases at V and 6 bases at J, with 16 bases in the middle. The CDR3 covers 14 residues. CDR3 coding DNA: TGTGCCAGCAACTTGGGGCAGGGCTCTCAGCCCCAGCATTTT. Its translation: CASNLGQGSQPQHF.

This clonotype was seen a handful of times. The rearrangement uses TRBV10-3 and TRBJ1-4; possibly TRBD1 for D (5 bases). From germline, CDR1 is ENHRY and CDR2 SYGVKD. Trimming cost V 4 bases and J 4 bases, with 13 bases left between them. The CDR3 is made up of 15 amino acids. The CDR3 reads CAISAAGTVNEKLFF. DNA for the CDR3: TGTGCCATCAGTGCGGCCGGGACGGTTAATGAAAAACTGTTTTTT.

The J gene is TRBJ2-5, the V gene TRBV27; 15 positions agree with TRBD2. CDR3 size: 17 residues. With 5 bases clipped from V and 6 bases from J, the junction kept 10 bases outside the gene matches. Per germline, CDR1 MNHEY and CDR2 SMNVEV (reference sequence). CDR3 in amino acids: CASSRTSGRVGGQTQYF. In DNA form, the CDR3 reads TGTGCCAGCAGTCGGACTAGCGGGAGGGTAGGTGGGCAGACCCAGTACTTC.

The gene calls are TRBV9 and TRBJ2-3; TRBD2 matches at 8 bases. J gave up 2 bases and V 3 bases, and 8 bases lay outside the gene matches. The germline V gene has CDR1 SGDLS and CDR2 YYNGEE. The CDR3 covers 16 residues. The CDR3, as DNA: TGTGCCAGCAGCGATTCCGGGACTAGTTACACAGATACGCAGTATTTT. Its translation: CASSDSGTSYTDTQYF.

Only a few counts were recorded for this clonotype. The J gene is TRBJ1-5, the V gene TRBV12-3 or TRBV12-4; perhaps TRBD1 as D (5 bases). The ends were cut back, 7 bases at V and 2 bases at J, with 15 bases in the middle. The CDR3 runs to 15 residues. The CDR3, as DNA: TGTGCCAGCATTCTAGGGACGGCGGGCAATCAGCCCCAGCATTTT. Amino acid sequence: CASILGTAGNQPQHF.

This clonotype has just a few counts. This CDR3 reads CASSQGASGRVEQFF. The CDR3 bases are TGCGCCAGCAGCCAAGGGGCTAGCGGGAGGGTTGAGCAGTTCTTC. The V call is TRBV4-3, the J call TRBJ2-1; 12 nucleotides align to TRBD2. CDR3 length: 15 residues. The germline V gene encodes CDR1 LGHNA and CDR2 YSLEER. The V and J ends lost 1 base and 9 bases, in that order; junction bases with no gene match: 4.

This clonotype turned up a few times. V is TRBV6-6 and J is TRBJ1-6; D gene ambiguous. The ends were cut back, 6 bases at V and 11 bases at J, with 11 bases in the middle. The CDR3 runs to 12 residues. Germline lookup yields CDR1 MNHNY and CDR2 SVGAGI (reference sequence). The CDR3 protein is CASSRVEAPLHF. DNA for the CDR3: TGTGCCAGCAGCCGGGTGGAAGCACCCCTCCACTTT.

This clonotype has ten or more counts. The rearrangement uses TRBV4-2 and TRBJ2-5; 9 nucleotides agree with TRBD1. CDR3 length equals 15 residues. V was clipped by 2 bases and J by 7 bases; unmatched bases: 8. In germline, CDR1 is LGHNA, CDR2 YNFKEQ. The chain's CDR3 is CASSQLTGGEGTQYF. For the CDR3, the DNA is TGTGCCAGCAGCCAATTAACAGGGGGCGAGGGGACCCAGTACTTC.

The chain links TRBV7-2 to TRBJ2-3; D is perhaps TRBD1 or TRBD2 (7 bases each). Germline V lookup: CDR1 SGHTA, CDR2 FQGNSA. This CDR3 is 16 amino acids long. Trimming stripped 4 bases from V and 3 bases from J, with 17 bases between. The CDR3 spells CASSSGGGGTTDTQYF. The CDR3 DNA reads as TGTGCCAGCAGCTCCGGGGGAGGGGGCACGACAGATACGCAGTATTTT. Variable domain in full (rest from reference TRBV7-2 and TRBJ2-3): GAGVSQSPSNKVTEKGKDVELRCDPISGHTALYWYRQSLGQGLEFLIYFQGNSAPDKSGLPSDRFSAERTGGSVSTLTIQRTQQEDSAVYLCASSSGGGGTTDTQYFGPGTRLTVL.

This clonotype has only one observation. At one of its ends the junction is not consistent with the germline gene, which may arise from a read error. This chain joins TRBV3-1 and TRBJ2-7; the D gene is possibly TRBD2 (6 bases). The CDR3 consists of 14 residues. Germline V gene sequence: CDR1 LGHDT, CDR2 YNNKEL (reference sequence). The CDR3 sequence is CASSQRLALNEQYF. The CDR3 nucleotides read TGTGCCAGTAGCCAAAGGCTAGCGTTGAACGAGCAGTACTTC.

This clonotype turned up a few times. The chain has TRBV6-1 and TRBJ1-5, with a tentative D call TRBD1 (5 bases). CDR1 is MNHNS, CDR2 SASEGT, per germline. The CDR3 loop spans 15 amino acids. The ends were cut back, 8 bases at V and 1 base at J, with 15 bases in the middle. The CDR3 DNA reads TGTGCCAGCGCGGAGGGGATTCAAAGCAATCAGCCCCAGCATTTT. Residues: CASAEGIQSNQPQHF.

The chain combines TRBV29-1 with TRBJ1-1; 8 bases map to TRBD1. After removal of 6 bases from V and 4 bases from J, the junction contained 4 bases not matched to a gene. The CDR3 spans 12 residues. Germline V CDR1 and CDR2: SQVTM, ANQGSEA. CDR3 nucleotide sequence: TGCAGCGTCCTTACAGGGGGCACTGAAGCTTTCTTT. It translates to CSVLTGGTEAFF.

In its sample, this clonotype was seen a few times. The chain is built from TRBV4-2 and TRBJ1-6; the D is unclear. V lost 0 bases to trimming and J lost 2 bases, with 5 bases between them. CDR3 size: 15 residues. Germline lookup yields CDR1 LGHNA and CDR2 YNFKEQ. The CDR3 nucleotides read TGTGCCAGCAGCCAAGACTGGACCTATAATTCACCCCTCCACTTT. Its protein is CASSQDWTYNSPLHF.

The chain links TRBV20-1 to TRBJ1-1; D is unresolved. The CDR3 loop spans 11 amino acids. Germline V gene data show CDR1 as DFQATT and CDR2 as SNEGSKA (reference sequence). Trimming stripped 5 bases from V and 1 base from J, with 5 bases between. The CDR3 bases are TGCAGTGCTGCCCAGAACACTGAAGCTTTCTTT. Its protein is CSAAQNTEAFF.

This chain connects TRBV11-2 to TRBJ2-3, with D maybe TRBD2 (6 bases). The V end lost 5 bases, the J end lost 3 bases, and 30 bases lay between the germline ends. Looked up from germline, CDR1 is SGHAT and CDR2 is FQNNGV. The CDR3 has 20 residues. CDR3 bases: TGTGCCAGCAGCAGACTTCCAAGCTGGGGAGGAACGAGGGGAACAGATACGCAGTATTTT. This gives the protein CASSRLPSWGGTRGTDTQYF.

This clonotype was detected a few times. The chain employs TRBV20-1 and TRBJ2-1, with 8 positions matching TRBD2. CDR1 is DFQATT, CDR2 SNEGSKA, per germline (reference sequence). The CDR3 runs to 13 residues. Trimming at V came to 3 bases and at J to 7 bases, leaving 5 bases not matched to a gene. The CDR3 protein is CSASDTSGNEQFF. The CDR3 coding sequence is TGCAGTGCTAGTGATACTAGCGGTAATGAGCAGTTCTTC.

The chain carries TRBV7-9 and TRBJ1-1; D is uncertain. Germline loops: CDR1 SEHNR, CDR2 FQNEAQ (reference sequence). The CDR3 consists of 13 residues. V shed 0 bases and J shed 8 bases, with 10 bases lying between them. The CDR3 reads CASSLARAREAFF. The CDR3 DNA follows: TGTGCCAGCAGCTTAGCGAGGGCTCGGGAAGCTTTCTTT.

For the CDR3, the DNA is TGCAGTGCTAGAGGACTATTTGAGAACGAGCAGTACTTC. Translating it yields CSARGLFENEQYF. The chain recombines TRBV20-1 with TRBJ2-7; perhaps TRBD2 as D (5 bases). In germline, CDR1 is DFQATT, CDR2 SNEGSKA (reference sequence). The CDR3 is 13 residues long. The ends were cut back, 1 base at V and 5 bases at J, with 12 bases in the middle.

This clonotype has only a few counts. The chain employs TRBV10-3 and TRBJ2-7; a weak D match, TRBD1 (5 bases). The CDR3 runs to 14 residues. Germline V gives CDR1 ENHRY, CDR2 SYGVKD. V gave up 1 base and J gave up 2 bases, with 9 bases separating them. The CDR3 sequence: CAISEFPGTYEQYF. The CDR3 DNA reads TGTGCCATCAGTGAGTTCCCAGGGACCTACGAGCAGTACTTC.

The chain is built from TRBV20-1 and TRBJ1-3; D not resolved. Trimming pared 6 bases from V and 5 bases from J, leaving 14 bases between. The CDR3 totals 13 residues. Germline values: CDR1 DFQATT, CDR2 SNEGSKA (reference sequence). This CDR3 is CSAREASRNTIYF. For the CDR3, the DNA is TGCAGTGCCCGAGAGGCTTCAAGAAACACCATATATTTT.

This sequence joins TRBV20-1 and TRBJ2-3, with no clear D. V was shortened by 1 base and J by 0 bases, with 5 bases between the two germline ends. CDR1 and CDR2 from the germline V gene are DFQATT and SNEGSKA (reference sequence). The length of the CDR3 is 13 residues. The CDR3 sequence is CSARVGSTDTQYF. CDR3 sequence (DNA): TGCAGTGCTAGAGTCGGGAGCACAGATACGCAGTATTTT.

This clonotype appeared a few times. J is TRBJ2-7 and V is TRBV6-1; TRBD1 or TRBD2 may be the D gene (5 bases each). The germline gives CDR1 MNHNS, CDR2 SASEGT. Trimming removed 7 bases from V and 7 bases from J, with 20 bases in between. CDR3 length equals 14 residues. DNA for the CDR3: TGTGCCAGCACCACCATGTCGGGGCCTCGGGAGCAGTACTTC. Translating it yields CASTTMSGPREQYF.

This clonotype occurred a few times. This chain connects TRBV5-1 to TRBJ1-2; D unclear. Looked up from germline, CDR1 is SGHRS and CDR2 is YFSETQ. V lost 0 bases and J lost 5, with 8 bases in between. The CDR3 extends over 13 amino acids. Here the CDR3 reads CASSLVLGYGYTF. DNA for the CDR3: TGCGCCAGCAGCTTGGTGTTAGGATATGGCTACACCTTC. Full variable domain (outside the CDR3, taken from reference TRBV5-1 and TRBJ1-2): KAGVTQTPRYLIKTRGQQVTLSCSPISGHRSVSWYQQTPGQGLQFLFEYFSETQRNKGNFPGRFSGRQFSNSRSEMNVSTLELGDSALYLCASSLVLGYGYTFGSGTRLTVV.

The rearrangement joins TRBV20-1 to TRBJ2-5; D might be TRBD1 or TRBD2, each matching 5 bases. The CDR3 is 13 residues long. V gave up 3 bases and J gave up 1 base, with 9 bases separating them. Per germline, CDR1 DFQATT and CDR2 SNEGSKA (reference sequence). CDR3 in DNA: TGCAGTGCTAGCGGGGCCTCCCAAGAGACCCAGTACTTC. Translating it yields CSASGASQETQYF.

This chain joins TRBV6-1 and TRBJ2-3; D remains unclear. The germline V gene has CDR1 MNHNS and CDR2 SASEGT. V lost 6 bases and J 6 bases, leaving 16 bases between the germline ends. This CDR3 comprises 14 residues. The CDR3 here is CASSLQPFGDTQYF. The CDR3 nucleotides are TGTGCCAGCAGCCTACAGCCTTTTGGGGATACGCAGTATTTT.

The chain couples TRBV2 to TRBJ1-1; D call uncertain. CDR3 size: 13 residues. Deletions cut 7 bases from V and 3 bases from J, with 12 bases between. CDR1 SNHLY and CDR2 FYNNEI come from the germline V gene. As DNA, the CDR3 is TGTGCCAGCATGGAGGTCGTGGACACTGAAGCTTTCTTT. It encodes CASMEVVDTEAFF.

V and J are TRBV5-1 and TRBJ2-5; D gene ambiguous. The CDR3 is 13 amino acids. V lost 4 bases and J lost 3, with 10 bases in between. Germline loops: CDR1 SGHRS, CDR2 YFSETQ. DNA of the CDR3: TGCGCCAGCAGCCGCGGATACGAAGAGACCCAGTACTTC. Translation gives CASSRGYEETQYF.

The rearrangement joins TRBV2 to TRBJ2-7; possibly TRBD2 for D (5 bases). CDR1 and CDR2 from the germline V gene are SNHLY and FYNNEI. Trimming removed 7 bases from V and 3 bases from J, with 10 bases in between. The CDR3 spans 12 residues. This chain's CDR3 is CASKGDGYEQYF. The CDR3, as DNA: TGTGCCAGCAAGGGAGATGGCTACGAGCAGTACTTC.

This clonotype was observed many times. The chain recombines TRBV12-3 or TRBV12-4 with TRBJ1-6; a possible D gene is TRBD1 (5 bases). Deletions cut 5 bases from V and 10 bases from J, with 18 bases between. The CDR3 loop spans 15 amino acids. CDR3 amino acids: CASSPGFQGRSPLHF. The CDR3, as DNA: TGTGCCAGCAGTCCCGGGTTTCAGGGACGATCACCCCTCCACTTT.

The chain is built from TRBV9 and TRBJ2-1; no definite D call. CDR3 length equals 16 residues. V was cut by 0 bases and J by 6 bases, with 16 bases left in between. Germline V lookup: CDR1 SGDLS, CDR2 YYNGEE. CDR3 residues: CASSVEPLRTRNEQFF. CDR3 DNA sequence: TGTGCCAGCAGCGTAGAGCCCCTTAGAACGCGCAATGAGCAGTTCTTC.

The V and J genes are TRBV6-5 and TRBJ1-2, with a possible D match to TRBD1 (6 bases). The CDR3 covers 15 residues. V was trimmed by 0 bases and J by 7 bases, leaving 15 bases between them. CDR1 and CDR2 from the germline V gene are MNHEY and SVGAGI. DNA for the CDR3: TGTGCCAGCAGTTACTCCGGGTCAGGGGAACGTGGCTACACCTTC. This translates into CASSYSGSGERGYTF.